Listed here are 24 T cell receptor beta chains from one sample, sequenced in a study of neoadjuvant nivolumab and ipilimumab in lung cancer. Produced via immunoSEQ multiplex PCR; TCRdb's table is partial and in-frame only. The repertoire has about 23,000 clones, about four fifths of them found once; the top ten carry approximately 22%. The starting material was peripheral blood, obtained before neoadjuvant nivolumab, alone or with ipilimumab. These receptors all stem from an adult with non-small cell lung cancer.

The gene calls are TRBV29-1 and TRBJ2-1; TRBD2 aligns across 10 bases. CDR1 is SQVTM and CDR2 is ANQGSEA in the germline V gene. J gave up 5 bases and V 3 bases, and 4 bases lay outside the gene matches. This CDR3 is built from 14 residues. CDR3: CSVDQLAGNNEQFF. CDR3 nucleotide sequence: TGCAGCGTTGACCAACTAGCGGGGAACAATGAGCAGTTCTTC.

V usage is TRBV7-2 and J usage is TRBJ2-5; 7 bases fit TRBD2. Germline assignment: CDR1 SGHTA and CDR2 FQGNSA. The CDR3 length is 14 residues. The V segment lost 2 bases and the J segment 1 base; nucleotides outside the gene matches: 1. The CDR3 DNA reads TGTGCCAGCAGCTTACAGCGGGGCCAAGAGACCCAGTACTTC. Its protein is CASSLQRGQETQYF.

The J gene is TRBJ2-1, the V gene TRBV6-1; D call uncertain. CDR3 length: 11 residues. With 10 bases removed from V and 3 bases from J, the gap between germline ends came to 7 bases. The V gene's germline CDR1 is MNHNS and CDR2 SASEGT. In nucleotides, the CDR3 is TGTGCCATTGCTTTCTACAATGAGCAGTTCTTC. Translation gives CAIAFYNEQFF.

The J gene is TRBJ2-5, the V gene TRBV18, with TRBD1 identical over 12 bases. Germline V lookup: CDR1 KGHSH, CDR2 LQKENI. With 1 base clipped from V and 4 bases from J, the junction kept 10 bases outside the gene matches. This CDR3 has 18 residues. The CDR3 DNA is TGTGCCAGCTCACCACGTTTGCTCGGGACAGGGGGCATAGAGACCCAGTACTTC. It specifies CASSPRLLGTGGIETQYF.

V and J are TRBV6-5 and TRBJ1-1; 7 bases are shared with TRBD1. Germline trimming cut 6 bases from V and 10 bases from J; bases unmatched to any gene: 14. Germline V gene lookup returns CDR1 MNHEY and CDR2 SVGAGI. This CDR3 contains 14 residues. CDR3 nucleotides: TGTGCCAGCAGCCTCGACAGGGTATCTCGCGGAGCTTTCTTT. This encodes CASSLDRVSRGAFF.

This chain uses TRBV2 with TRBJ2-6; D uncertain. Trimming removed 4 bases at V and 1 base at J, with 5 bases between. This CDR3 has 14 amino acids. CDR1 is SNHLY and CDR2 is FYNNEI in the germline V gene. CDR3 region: CASSVESGANVLTF. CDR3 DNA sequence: TGTGCCAGCAGTGTAGAGTCTGGGGCCAACGTCCTGACTTTC. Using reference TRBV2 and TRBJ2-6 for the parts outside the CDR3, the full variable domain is EPEVTQTPSHQVTQMGQEVILRCVPISNHLYFYWYRQILGQKVEFLVSFYNNEISEKSEIFDDQFSVERPDGSNFTLKIRSTKLEDSAMYFCASSVESGANVLTFGAGSRLTVL.

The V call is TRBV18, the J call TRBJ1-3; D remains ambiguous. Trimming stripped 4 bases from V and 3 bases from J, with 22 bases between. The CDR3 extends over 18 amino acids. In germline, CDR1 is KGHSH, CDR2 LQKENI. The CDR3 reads CASSQVVSTTTSGNTIYF. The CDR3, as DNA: TGTGCCAGCTCACAAGTTGTCTCCACAACAACCAGTGGAAACACCATATATTTT.

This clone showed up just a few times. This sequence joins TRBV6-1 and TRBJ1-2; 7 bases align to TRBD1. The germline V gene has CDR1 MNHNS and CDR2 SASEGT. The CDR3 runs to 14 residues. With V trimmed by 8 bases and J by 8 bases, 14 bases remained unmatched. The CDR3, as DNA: TGTGCCAGCTCCCTCGAGGGGGCGAAAACGGGCTACACCTTC. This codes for CASSLEGAKTGYTF.

CDR3 sequence reads: CASSLDGATEAFF. The CDR3 region has the DNA TGTGCCAGCAGCTTGGATGGGGCTACTGAAGCTTTCTTT. V and J are TRBV5-5 and TRBJ1-1; a weak D match, TRBD1 (5 bases). The CDR3 sequence is 13 residues long. Trimming shortened V by 0 bases and J by 5 bases, and 8 bases separated the two germline ends. Germline loops: CDR1 SGHKS, CDR2 YYEKEE (reference sequence).

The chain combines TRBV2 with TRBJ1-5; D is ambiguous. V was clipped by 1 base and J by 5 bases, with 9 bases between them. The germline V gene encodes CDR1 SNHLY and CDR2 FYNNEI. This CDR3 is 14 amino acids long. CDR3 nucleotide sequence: TGTGCCAGCAGTGAAGGGAGGCCATATCAGCCCCAGCATTTT. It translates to CASSEGRPYQPQHF.

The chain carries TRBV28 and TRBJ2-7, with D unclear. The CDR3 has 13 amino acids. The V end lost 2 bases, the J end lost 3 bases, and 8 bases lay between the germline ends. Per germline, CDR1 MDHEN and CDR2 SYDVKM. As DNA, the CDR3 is TGTGCCAGCAGTTTAGGTGCGGTCTACGAGCAGTACTTC. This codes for CASSLGAVYEQYF.

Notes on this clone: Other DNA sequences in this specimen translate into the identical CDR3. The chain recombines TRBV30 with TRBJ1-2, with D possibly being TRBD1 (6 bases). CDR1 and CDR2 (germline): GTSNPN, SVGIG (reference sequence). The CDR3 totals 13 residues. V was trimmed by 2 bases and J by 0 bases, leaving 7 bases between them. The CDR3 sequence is CAWSRGANYGYTF. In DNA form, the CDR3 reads TGTGCCTGGAGTAGGGGGGCTAACTATGGCTACACCTTC.

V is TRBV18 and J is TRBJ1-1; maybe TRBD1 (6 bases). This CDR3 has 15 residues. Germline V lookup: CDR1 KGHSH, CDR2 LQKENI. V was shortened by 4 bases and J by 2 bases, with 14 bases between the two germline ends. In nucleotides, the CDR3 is TGTGCCAGCTCACAATCCGGGACACCTAACACTGAAGCTTTCTTT. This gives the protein CASSQSGTPNTEAFF.

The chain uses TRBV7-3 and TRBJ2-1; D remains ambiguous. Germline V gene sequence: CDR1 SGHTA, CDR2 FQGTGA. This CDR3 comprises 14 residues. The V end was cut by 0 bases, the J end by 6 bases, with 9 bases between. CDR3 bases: TGTGCCAGCAGCTTAACCACTCGCCCCAATGAGCAGTTCTTC. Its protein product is CASSLTTRPNEQFF.

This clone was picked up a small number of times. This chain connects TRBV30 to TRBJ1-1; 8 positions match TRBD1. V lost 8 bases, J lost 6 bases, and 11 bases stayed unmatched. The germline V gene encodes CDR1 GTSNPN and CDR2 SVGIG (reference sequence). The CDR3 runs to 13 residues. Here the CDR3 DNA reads TGTGCCGGAGCGACAGGGGAGAGGGCTGAAGCTTTCTTT. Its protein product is CAGATGERAEAFF.

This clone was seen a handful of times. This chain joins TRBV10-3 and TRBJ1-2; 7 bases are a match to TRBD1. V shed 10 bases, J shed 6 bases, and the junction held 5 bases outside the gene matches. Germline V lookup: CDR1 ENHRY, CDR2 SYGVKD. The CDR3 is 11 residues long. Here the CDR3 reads CATGDRDGYTF. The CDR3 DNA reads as TGTGCCACGGGAGACAGGGATGGCTACACCTTC.

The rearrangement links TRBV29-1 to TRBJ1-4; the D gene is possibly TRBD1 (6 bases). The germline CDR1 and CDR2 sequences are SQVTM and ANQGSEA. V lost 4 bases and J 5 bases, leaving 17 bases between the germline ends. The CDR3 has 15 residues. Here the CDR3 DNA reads TGCAGCGTTGTAGTCCCCTCCCAGGGGAATGAAAAACTGTTTTTT. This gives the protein CSVVVPSQGNEKLFF.

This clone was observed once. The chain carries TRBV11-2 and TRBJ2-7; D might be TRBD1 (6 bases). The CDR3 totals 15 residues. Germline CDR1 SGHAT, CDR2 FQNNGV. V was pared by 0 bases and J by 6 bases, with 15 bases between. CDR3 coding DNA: TGTGCCAGCAGCTTAGAAGGGCAGGGGTGGGGCGAGCAGTACTTC. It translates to CASSLEGQGWGEQYF.

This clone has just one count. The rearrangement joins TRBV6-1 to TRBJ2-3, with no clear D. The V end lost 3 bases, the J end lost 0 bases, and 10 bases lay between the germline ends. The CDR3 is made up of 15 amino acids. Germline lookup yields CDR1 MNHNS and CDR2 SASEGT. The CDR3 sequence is CASSDAGDSTDTQYF. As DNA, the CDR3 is TGTGCCAGCAGTGACGCTGGGGATAGCACAGATACGCAGTATTTT.

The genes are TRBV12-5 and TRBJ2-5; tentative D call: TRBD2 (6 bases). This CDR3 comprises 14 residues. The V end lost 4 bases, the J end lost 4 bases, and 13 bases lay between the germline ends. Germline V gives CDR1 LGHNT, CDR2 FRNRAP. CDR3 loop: CASGSGTSSETQYF. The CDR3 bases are TGTGCTAGTGGTTCCGGGACTTCCTCAGAGACCCAGTACTTC.

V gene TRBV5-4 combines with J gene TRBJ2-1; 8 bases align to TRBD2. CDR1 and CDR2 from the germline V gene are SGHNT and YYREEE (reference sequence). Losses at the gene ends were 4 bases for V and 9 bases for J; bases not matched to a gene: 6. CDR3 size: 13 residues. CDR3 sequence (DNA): TGTGCCAGCAGCGAAGCGGGAGCAGGTGAGCAGTTCTTC. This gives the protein CASSEAGAGEQFF.

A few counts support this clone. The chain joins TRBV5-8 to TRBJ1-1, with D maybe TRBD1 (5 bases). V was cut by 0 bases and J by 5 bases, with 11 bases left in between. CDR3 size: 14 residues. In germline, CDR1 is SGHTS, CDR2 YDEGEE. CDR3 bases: TGTGCCAGCAGCTTGGAGGGGTTGGGGACTGAAGCTTTCTTT. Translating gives CASSLEGLGTEAFF.

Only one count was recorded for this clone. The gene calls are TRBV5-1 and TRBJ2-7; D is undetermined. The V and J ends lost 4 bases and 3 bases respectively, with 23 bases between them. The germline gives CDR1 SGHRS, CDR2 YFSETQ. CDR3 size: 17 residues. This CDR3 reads CASSLDQGLTTIYEQYF. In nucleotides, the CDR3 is TGCGCCAGCAGCCTGGATCAAGGGCTAACGACGATCTACGAGCAGTACTTC.

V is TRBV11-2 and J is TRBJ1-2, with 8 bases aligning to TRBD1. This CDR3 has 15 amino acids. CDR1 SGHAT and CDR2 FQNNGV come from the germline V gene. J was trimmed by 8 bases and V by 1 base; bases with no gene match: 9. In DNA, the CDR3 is TGTGCCAGCAGCTTAGGGTGGCAGGGGGCAGGAGGCTACACCTTC. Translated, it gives CASSLGWQGAGGYTF. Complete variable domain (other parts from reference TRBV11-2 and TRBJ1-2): EAGVAQSPRYKIIEKRQSVAFWCNPISGHATLYWYQQILGQGPKLLIQFQNNGVVDDSQLPKDRFSAERLKGVDSTLKIQPAKLEDSAVYLCASSLGWQGAGGYTFGSGTRLTVV.